The 25 T cell receptor beta chains reported below all come from one sample, sequenced in a study of CD8 T cells in ankylosing spondylitis. MiXCR, applied by TCRdb to the 5' RACE reads, yields one record per CDR3 protein. This table has around 130,000 distinct CDR3 sequences, approximately 9.9% appearing once. Sequencing used blood, either unsorted or a sorted T cell fraction (not recorded which). Every receptor here comes from a male donor with ankylosing spondylitis or in good health (not recorded which).

The gene calls are TRBV11-2 and TRBJ2-1; a weak D match, TRBD2 (7 bases). The CDR3 covers 16 residues. Trimming stripped 1 base from V and 1 base from J, with 11 bases between. From germline, CDR1 is SGHAT and CDR2 FQNNGV. The CDR3 DNA is TGTGCCAGCAGCTTAGTGGGGAGGGGGTCCTACAATGAGCAGTTCTTC. The encoded protein is CASSLVGRGSYNEQFF.

This clonotype turned up a few times. V gene TRBV6-1 combines with J gene TRBJ1-1; D might be TRBD1 (6 bases). The CDR3 has 15 residues. In germline, CDR1 is MNHNS, CDR2 SASEGT. V gave up 6 bases and J gave up 0 bases, with 14 bases separating them. The CDR3 loop is CASSNREVMNTEAFF. DNA for the CDR3: TGTGCCAGCAGCAACAGGGAAGTCATGAACACTGAAGCTTTCTTT.

V is TRBV12-3 or TRBV12-4 and J is TRBJ2-7, with D unresolved. V dropped 0 bases and J dropped 3 bases, with 6 bases sitting between them. CDR3 size: 13 residues. The CDR3 loop is CASSLAHGYEQYF. The CDR3 nucleotides read TGTGCCAGCAGTTTAGCGCACGGCTACGAGCAGTACTTC.

This clonotype was counted many times. This chain uses TRBV20-1 with TRBJ1-2; 8 bases fit TRBD1. CDR1 is DFQATT, CDR2 SNEGSKA, per germline (reference sequence). The length of the CDR3 is 13 residues. V shed 3 bases, J shed 6 bases, and the junction held 6 bases outside the gene matches. DNA for the CDR3: TGCAGTGCTAGTGCCGACAGGGGCCATGGCTACACCTTC. Its translation: CSASADRGHGYTF.

The V call is TRBV20-1, the J call TRBJ2-4; no firm D call. CDR3 length equals 15 residues. Trimming left V 3 bases short and J 0 bases short, with 12 bases between. Germline-derived CDR1 and CDR2 are DFQATT and SNEGSKA (reference sequence). As DNA, the CDR3 is TGCAGTGCTAGTCTAGGGTGGTCAGCCAAAAACATTCAGTACTTC. It specifies CSASLGWSAKNIQYF.

This clonotype was counted ten times or more. V is TRBV29-1 and J is TRBJ2-3; no definite D call. This CDR3 region has 11 residues. The V gene lost 7 bases and the J gene lost 6 bases, with 11 bases spanning the gap. Germline CDR1 SQVTM, CDR2 ANQGSEA. CDR3 bases: TGCAGCGGAAGGAAAGGTGATACGCAGTATTTT. Its protein product is CSGRKGDTQYF.

This clonotype was detected ten times or more. The chain joins TRBV28 to TRBJ2-7; 8 positions agree with TRBD1. CDR1 and CDR2 from the germline V gene are MDHEN and SYDVKM. The CDR3 contains 14 residues. J was trimmed by 6 bases and V by 6 bases; bases with no gene match: 10. The CDR3 DNA reads TGTGCCAGCAGCCCGACAGGGGATTACCTCGAGCAGTACTTC. Residues: CASSPTGDYLEQYF.

This clonotype was detected many times. J is TRBJ2-2 and V is TRBV5-6, with a possible D match to TRBD1 (6 bases). Germline-derived CDR1 and CDR2 are SGHDT and YYEEEE. Between the trimmed V and J ends, which lost 4 bases and 3 bases, there was a span of 16 bases. This CDR3 has 16 amino acids. Here the CDR3 reads CASSPPSGQYTGELFF. Written as DNA, the CDR3 is TGTGCCAGCAGCCCACCTTCAGGACAGTACACCGGGGAGCTGTTTTTT.

The table lists this clonotype with many counts. The J gene is TRBJ2-1, the V gene TRBV20-1; 13 nucleotides match TRBD2. CDR1 and CDR2 from the germline V gene are DFQATT and SNEGSKA (reference sequence). Trimming removed 1 base from V and 4 bases from J; junction bases left unmatched: 4. This CDR3 is 16 amino acids long. CDR3 nucleotide sequence: TGCAGTGCTAGAGGGGGGACTAGCGGGAAATACAATGAGCAGTTCTTC. Residues: CSARGGTSGKYNEQFF.

This clonotype was found many times. The chain carries TRBV20-1 and TRBJ2-1, with D tentatively TRBD1 (6 bases). Germline lookup yields CDR1 DFQATT and CDR2 SNEGSKA (reference sequence). CDR3 length: 16 amino acids. V was cut by 0 bases and J by 0 bases, with 12 bases left in between. In DNA, the CDR3 is TGCAGTGCTAGAGATCCTTGGGGGCCCTCCTACAATGAGCAGTTCTTC. Translating it yields CSARDPWGPSYNEQFF.

Ten or more counts support this clonotype. The rearrangement uses TRBV7-9 and TRBJ2-7; 10 bases fit TRBD1. Germline CDR1 is SEHNR and CDR2 is FQNEAQ (reference sequence). V lost 5 bases and J lost 7; bases outside the gene matches: 14. This CDR3 contains 16 residues. CDR3: CASSLRRGTGDGEQYF. The CDR3 nucleotides are TGTGCCAGCAGCCTACGAAGGGGGACAGGGGATGGTGAGCAGTACTTC.

This clonotype has a count of ten or more. V usage is TRBV20-1 and J usage is TRBJ2-3, with 12 bases that match TRBD2. V shed 3 bases, J shed 2 bases, and the junction held 12 bases outside the gene matches. The germline V gene encodes CDR1 DFQATT and CDR2 SNEGSKA (reference sequence). CDR3 length: 18 residues. In nucleotides, the CDR3 is TGCAGTGCTAGCTCATACCGACTAGCGGGAGCCTCCACAGATACGCAGTATTTT. This translates into CSASSYRLAGASTDTQYF.

This clonotype was counted many times. The gene calls are TRBV20-1 and TRBJ2-2; 12 positions match TRBD2. The CDR3 spans 16 residues. V gave up 1 base and J gave up 4 bases; unmatched junction bases: 4. Germline CDR1 reads DFQATT; CDR2 reads SNEGSKA (reference sequence). In DNA form, the CDR3 reads TGCAGTGCTAGAGCTAGCGGGAGGGCCACCACCGGGGAGCTGTTTTTT. Encoded protein: CSARASGRATTGELFF.

This clonotype occurred a few times. The chain links TRBV28 to TRBJ2-2, with 7 bases lining up with TRBD1. The CDR3 consists of 15 residues. Germline V CDR1 and CDR2: MDHEN, SYDVKM. V gave up 0 bases and J gave up 6 bases; unmatched junction bases: 4. The CDR3 loop reads CASSLWTGSAGELFF. DNA for the CDR3: TGTGCCAGCAGTTTATGGACAGGGAGTGCCGGGGAGCTGTTTTTT.

The CDR3 region has the DNA TGTGCCAGCAGCAAGGGACAGGGGTTCCACGAGCAGTACTTC. The encoded protein is CASSKGQGFHEQYF. The chain joins TRBV7-9 to TRBJ2-7, with 10 nucleotides matching TRBD1. V trimming: 5 bases; J trimming: 5 bases; junction bases outside the gene matches: 6. The CDR3 has 14 residues. In germline, CDR1 is SEHNR, CDR2 FQNEAQ (reference sequence).

This clonotype was detected many times. The chain links TRBV7-2 to TRBJ2-7; 10 nucleotides align to TRBD1. CDR3 length: 13 residues. The V segment lost 5 bases and the J segment 4 bases; nucleotides outside the gene matches: 2. Looked up from germline, CDR1 is SGHTA and CDR2 is FQGNSA. CDR3 sequence reads: CASSRDRGYEQYF. The CDR3, as DNA: TGTGCCAGCAGCCGGGACAGGGGTTACGAGCAGTACTTC.

The rearrangement uses TRBV9 and TRBJ2-2; D remains unclear. CDR3 length equals 15 residues. Trimming removed 4 bases at V and 6 bases at J, with 16 bases between. Germline values: CDR1 SGDLS, CDR2 YYNGEE. CDR3 sequence: CASSPSRVPAGELFF. In nucleotides, the CDR3 is TGTGCCAGCAGCCCCTCTAGGGTGCCAGCCGGGGAGCTGTTTTTT. The full variable domain, in which reference TRBV9 and TRBJ2-2 provide the parts outside the CDR3, is DSGVTQTPKHLITATGQRVTLRCSPRSGDLSVYWYQQSLDQGLQFLIQYYNGEERAKGNILERFSAQQFPDLHSELNLSSLELGDSALYFCASSPSRVPAGELFFGEGSRLTVL.

Regarding this clonotype: With a much larger clone just one base away, this may be a read error. The V gene is TRBV12-3 or TRBV12-4, the J gene TRBJ1-2; D may be TRBD1 (5 bases). The CDR3 is 13 amino acids. With 4 bases removed from V and 7 bases from J, the gap between germline ends came to 13 bases. The CDR3 loop reads CASSSGKRFGYTF. CDR3 nucleotides: TGTGCCAGCAGTTCAGGGAAGCGATTTGGCTACACCTTC.

The J gene is TRBJ2-7, the V gene TRBV20-1; the D is unclear. Per the germline V gene, CDR1 is DFQATT and CDR2 is SNEGSKA (reference sequence). V was pared by 3 bases and J by 2 bases, with 14 bases between. The CDR3 sequence is 14 residues long. The CDR3: CSASLLARTYEQYF. The CDR3 bases are TGCAGTGCTAGTCTACTGGCGCGGACCTACGAGCAGTACTTC.

The genes are TRBV28 and TRBJ1-6, with unresolved D. CDR1 and CDR2 from the germline V gene are MDHEN and SYDVKM. Trimming removed 2 bases from V and 0 bases from J, with 8 bases in between. The CDR3 loop spans 16 amino acids. CDR3 nucleotide sequence: TGTGCCAGCAGTTTAAGACGGAACTCCTATAATTCACCCCTCCACTTT. Translating gives CASSLRRNSYNSPLHF.

This clonotype was seen at least ten times. The genes are TRBV29-1 and TRBJ2-5; D may correspond to TRBD1 or TRBD2 (5 bases each). CDR1 and CDR2 (germline): SQVTM, ANQGSEA. V lost 2 bases and J 1 base, leaving 14 bases between the germline ends. The CDR3 is 15 amino acids. CDR3 protein: CSVEWDGMTQETQYF. The CDR3 coding sequence is TGCAGCGTTGAATGGGACGGGATGACCCAAGAGACCCAGTACTTC.

CDR3 residues: CASSLMGAGPSETQYF. The CDR3 DNA follows: TGTGCCAGCAGCTTAATGGGAGCAGGGCCTTCAGAGACCCAGTACTTC. The chain has TRBV7-3 and TRBJ2-5; D could derive from TRBD1 or TRBD2 (5 bases each). The length of the CDR3 is 16 residues. Germline V gives CDR1 SGHTA, CDR2 FQGTGA. Trimming shortened V by 1 base and J by 4 bases, and 16 bases separated the two germline ends.

This chain connects TRBV4-3 to TRBJ2-1; D unclear. Germline V gene data show CDR1 as LGHNA and CDR2 as YSLEER. The CDR3 loop spans 14 amino acids. V was cut by 0 bases and J by 7 bases, with 10 bases left in between. The CDR3 sequence is CASSQDSSRNEQFF. CDR3 bases: TGCGCCAGCAGCCAAGACTCCTCTCGAAATGAGCAGTTCTTC.

This clonotype was found a few times. This sequence joins TRBV7-2 and TRBJ1-5; D is unresolved. The CDR3 runs to 13 residues. Germline V CDR1 and CDR2: SGHTA, FQGNSA. Trimming stripped 5 bases from V and 5 bases from J, with 10 bases between. CDR3 sequence: CASSVQQDQPQHF. CDR3 in DNA: TGTGCCAGCAGCGTCCAGCAGGATCAGCCCCAGCATTTT.

This chain links TRBV5-1 with TRBJ2-7; 10 bases are a match to TRBD1. The germline gives CDR1 SGHRS, CDR2 YFSETQ. The CDR3 is 15 residues long. V shed 4 bases and J 5 bases; nucleotides not matched to a gene: 9. The DNA of the CDR3 is TGCGCCAGCAGCCCGTGGGACAGGGGAGAGGACGAGCAGTACTTC. This sequence encodes CASSPWDRGEDEQYF.